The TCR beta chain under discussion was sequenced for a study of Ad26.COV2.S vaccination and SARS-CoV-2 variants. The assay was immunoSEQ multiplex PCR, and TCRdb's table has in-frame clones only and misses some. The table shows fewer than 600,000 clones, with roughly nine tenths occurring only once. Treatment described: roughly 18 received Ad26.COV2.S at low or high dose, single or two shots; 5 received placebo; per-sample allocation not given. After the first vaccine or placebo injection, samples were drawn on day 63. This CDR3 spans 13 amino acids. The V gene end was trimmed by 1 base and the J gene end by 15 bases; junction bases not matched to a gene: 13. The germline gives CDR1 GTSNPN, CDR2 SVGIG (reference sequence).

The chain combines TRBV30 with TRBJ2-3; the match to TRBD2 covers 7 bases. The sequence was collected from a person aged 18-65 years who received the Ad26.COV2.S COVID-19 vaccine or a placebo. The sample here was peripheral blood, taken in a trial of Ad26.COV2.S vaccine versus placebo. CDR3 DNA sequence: TGTGCCTGGAGTGGGGAGGGTTACGCGCCTTTATATTTT. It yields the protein CAWSGEGYAPLYF.